Below are 27 T cell receptor beta chains sequenced from a single sample in a study of blood T cell repertoires in COVID-19 (dated by TCRdb to the early 2020s). Receptor libraries were prepared by the immunoSEQ multiplex PCR assay. TCRdb carries this immuneACCESS record with in-frame sequences only. Its versions omit some clonotypes, under half of them owing to an unresolved V gene in the studies checked, with the rest unexplained. The sample contains about 270,000 clones, approximately 88% of them found a single time. Together, the top ten hold approximately 1% of the sample. Sequencing used PBMCs or T cells enriched from blood (not recorded which). The origin of the receptors is a woman aged 25 to 39 who had recovered from COVID-19.

The chain has TRBV11-2 and TRBJ1-2, with 8 bases fitting TRBD1. With 6 bases clipped from V and 5 bases from J, the junction kept 11 bases outside the gene matches. Germline V gives CDR1 SGHAT, CDR2 FQNNGV. The CDR3 spans 15 residues. In nucleotides, the CDR3 is TGTGCCAGCAGAAGGGGGACAGGACGATTTTATGGCTACACCTTC. It is translated as CASRRGTGRFYGYTF.

The CDR3 nucleotides read TGTGCCAGCAGATCCGGGACAGGGGATGAAAAACTGTTTTTT. This encodes CASRSGTGDEKLFF. V gene TRBV28 combines with J gene TRBJ1-4; TRBD1 agrees at 10 bases. The CDR3 spans 14 residues. Germline CDR1 MDHEN, CDR2 SYDVKM. Trimming at V came to 6 bases and at J to 6 bases, leaving 4 bases not matched to a gene.

This chain links TRBV2 with TRBJ1-6; possible D gene TRBD1, 6 bases. Germline V CDR1 and CDR2: SNHLY, FYNNEI. V gave up 3 bases and J gave up 6 bases, with 27 bases separating them. The CDR3 loop spans 20 amino acids. The CDR3 nucleotides are TGTGCCAGCAGTGAGGTGAGGGGGAGAATAGCCATAGAGGGTAATTCACCCCTCCACTTT. It codes for CASSEVRGRIAIEGNSPLHF.

The sample holds a few counts of this clone. The chain uses TRBV11-3 and TRBJ2-3; TRBD1 matches at 9 bases. This CDR3 comprises 15 residues. Germline V gene data show CDR1 as SGHNT and CDR2 as YENEEA. V gave up 2 bases and J gave up 1 base; unmatched junction bases: 1. CDR3 region: CASSLRDRGTDTQYF. CDR3 DNA: TGTGCCAGCAGCTTACGGGACAGGGGCACAGATACGCAGTATTTT.

The V call is TRBV28, the J call TRBJ1-1, with a possible D match to TRBD1 (6 bases). This CDR3 is 13 amino acids long. Germline V gene lookup returns CDR1 MDHEN and CDR2 SYDVKM. V gave up 6 bases and J gave up 5 bases, with 13 bases separating them. The CDR3 loop reads CASSMPTGTEAFF. The CDR3, as DNA: TGTGCCAGCAGCATGCCGACAGGAACTGAAGCTTTCTTT.

The genes are TRBV28 and TRBJ2-7, with 7 bases matching TRBD1. The V and J ends lost 6 bases and 5 bases, in that order; junction bases with no gene match: 13. CDR3 length equals 15 residues. Germline V gene lookup returns CDR1 MDHEN and CDR2 SYDVKM. The CDR3 DNA reads as TGTGCCAGCAGATATTACTTGGACAGGCCCAACGAGCAGTACTTC. Translation gives CASRYYLDRPNEQYF.

The chain has TRBV5-1 and TRBJ1-2; D not resolved. The CDR3 is made up of 14 amino acids. The V end lost 0 bases, the J end lost 4 bases, and 10 bases lay between the germline ends. Looked up from germline, CDR1 is SGHRS and CDR2 is YFSETQ. The CDR3 nucleotides read TGCGCCAGCAGCTTGGCTGCGGAGCCCTATGGCTACACCTTC. Its translation is CASSLAAEPYGYTF.

V gene TRBV7-9 combines with J gene TRBJ2-2, with D possibly being TRBD2 (6 bases). The CDR3 totals 15 residues. V was trimmed by 5 bases and J by 4 bases, leaving 14 bases between them. CDR1 and CDR2 from the germline V gene are SEHNR and FQNEAQ (reference sequence). In nucleotides, the CDR3 is TGTGCCAGCAGCGTGTGGGACTCCGGCACCGGGGAGCTGTTTTTT. Translation: CASSVWDSGTGELFF. The variable domain in full, completed from reference TRBV7-9 and TRBJ2-2, reads DTGVSQNPRHKITKRGQNVTFRCDPISEHNRLYWYRQTLGQGPEFLTYFQNEAQLEKSRLLSDRFSAERPKGSFSTLEIQRTEQGDSAMYLCASSVWDSGTGELFFGEGSRLTVL.

The chain couples TRBV29-1 to TRBJ1-2; TRBD1 is a possible D gene (6 bases). Trimming removed 7 bases from V and 6 bases from J, with 15 bases in between. Germline assignment: CDR1 SQVTM and CDR2 ANQGSEA. The CDR3 sequence is 12 residues long. CDR3 residues: CSATQGNDGYTF. In DNA, the CDR3 is TGCAGCGCAACACAGGGAAATGATGGCTACACCTTC.

The chain joins TRBV5-5 to TRBJ2-1; 10 positions match TRBD2. The CDR3 totals 15 residues. CDR1 is SGHKS and CDR2 is YYEKEE in the germline V gene (reference sequence). After removal of 0 bases from V and 9 bases from J, the junction contained 6 bases not matched to a gene. In DNA, the CDR3 is TGTGCCAGCAGCTTGGGGCTAGCGGGAGCCGGTGAGCAGTTCTTC. Encoded protein: CASSLGLAGAGEQFF.

The V gene is TRBV5-1, the J gene TRBJ2-1, with 7 bases identical to TRBD1. The junction had 12 bases not matched to a gene; V was cut back by 2 bases and J by 10 bases. This CDR3 is 15 amino acids long. Germline CDR1 is SGHRS and CDR2 is YFSETQ. CDR3 DNA sequence: TGCGCCAGCAGCTTCTCGACAGGGAACTATTTCGAGCAGTTCTTC. This sequence encodes CASSFSTGNYFEQFF.

The chain links TRBV10-3 to TRBJ2-3; D is undetermined. Germline values: CDR1 ENHRY, CDR2 SYGVKD. The ends were cut back, 0 bases at V and 4 bases at J, with 11 bases in the middle. The CDR3 is 15 amino acids. The CDR3 reads CAISESSQVADTQYF. The DNA of the CDR3 is TGTGCCATCAGTGAGTCTTCTCAGGTGGCAGATACGCAGTATTTT.

The chain has TRBV25-1 and TRBJ2-3, with TRBD2 as a possible D gene (5 bases). The germline V and J ends were trimmed by 2 bases and 2 bases, with 8 bases remaining between them. The CDR3 contains 14 residues. Germline V lookup: CDR1 MGHDK, CDR2 SYGVNS. The CDR3 sequence: CASSEMRVTDTQYF. CDR3 in DNA: TGTGCCAGCAGTGAAATGAGGGTCACAGATACGCAGTATTTT.

This rearrangement joins TRBV12-5 to TRBJ2-2, with D possibly being TRBD2 (5 bases). This CDR3 contains 13 residues. V was shortened by 7 bases and J by 4 bases, with 10 bases between the two germline ends. Germline CDR1 LGHNT, CDR2 FRNRAP. The CDR3 sequence: CASARGITGELFF. The CDR3 DNA follows: TGTGCTAGTGCAAGAGGGATCACCGGGGAGCTGTTTTTT. Based on the CDR3 plus reference TRBV12-5 and TRBJ2-2, the full variable domain is DARVTQTPRHKVTEMGQEVTMRCQPILGHNTVFWYRQTMMQGLELLAYFRNRAPLDDSGMPKDRFSAEMPDATLATLKIQPSEPRDSAVYFCASARGITGELFFGEGSRLTVL.

The J gene is TRBJ1-4, the V gene TRBV28; D is unresolved. V lost 7 bases and J lost 7, with 10 bases in between. The CDR3 covers 12 residues. The germline V gene has CDR1 MDHEN and CDR2 SYDVKM. The CDR3 reads CASTSSREKLFF. CDR3 bases: TGTGCCAGCACGTCTTCTCGTGAAAAACTGTTTTTT.

This rearrangement joins TRBV13 to TRBJ1-6; D gene ambiguous. Germline CDR1 PRHDT, CDR2 FYEKMQ (reference sequence). Trimming pared 2 bases from V and 9 bases from J, leaving 5 bases between. CDR3 length equals 12 residues. The CDR3 loop reads CASSLFGSPLHF. CDR3 nucleotides: TGTGCCAGCAGCTTATTCGGTTCACCCCTCCACTTT.

The chain carries TRBV3-1 (or the pseudogene TRBV3-2) and TRBJ1-2, with 7 bases identical to TRBD1. The CDR3 is 13 amino acids. Looked up from germline, CDR1 is LGHDT and CDR2 is YNNKEL (reference sequence). Trimming at V came to 3 bases and at J to 7 bases, leaving 5 bases not matched to a gene. CDR3 in amino acids: CASSQGQQGGYTF. DNA of the CDR3: TGTGCCAGCAGCCAGGGACAGCAAGGTGGCTACACCTTC.

The count of this clone is one. The chain links TRBV28 to TRBJ2-1; D perhaps matches TRBD2 (6 bases). CDR3 size: 17 residues. The V gene lost 5 bases and the J gene lost 4 bases, with 21 bases spanning the gap. The germline V gene has CDR1 MDHEN and CDR2 SYDVKM. The CDR3 DNA reads TGTGCCAGCAGTCCCCCCCGGGACTCCTATCAGTACAATGAGCAGTTCTTC. This codes for CASSPPRDSYQYNEQFF. The full variable domain, with the rest looked up from reference TRBV28 and TRBJ2-1, is DVKVTQSSRYLVKRTGEKVFLECVQDMDHENMFWYRQDPGLGLRLIYFSYDVKMKEKGDIPEGYSVSREKKERFSLILESASTNQTSMYLCASSPPRDSYQYNEQFFGPGTRLTVL.

The rearrangement joins TRBV9 to TRBJ2-3; 11 positions match TRBD2. V gave up 3 bases and J gave up 2 bases; unmatched junction bases: 8. Germline values: CDR1 SGDLS, CDR2 YYNGEE. CDR3 length equals 17 residues. In DNA, the CDR3 is TGTGCCAGCAGCGCACCAATAGCGGGAGGGGACACAGATACGCAGTATTTT. It codes for CASSAPIAGGDTDTQYF.

A few counts support this clone. The chain has TRBV3-1 (or the pseudogene TRBV3-2) and TRBJ1-1; no clear D. V was trimmed by 2 bases and J by 10 bases, leaving 8 bases between them. The CDR3 loop spans 11 amino acids. CDR1 and CDR2 (germline): LGHDT, YNNKEL (reference sequence). In DNA, the CDR3 is TGTGCCAGCAGCCAACAGATGGTAGCTTTCTTT. It specifies CASSQQMVAFF.

The chain joins TRBV3-1 (or the pseudogene TRBV3-2) to TRBJ1-1; 9 bases align to TRBD1. The trim removed 5 bases at V and 8 bases at J, leaving 6 bases unmatched. Germline V CDR1 and CDR2: LGHDT, YNNKEL (reference sequence). The CDR3 contains 13 residues. The CDR3 loop reads CASSSKTGGEAFF. The DNA of the CDR3 is TGTGCCAGCAGCTCTAAGACAGGGGGGGAAGCTTTCTTT.

The table lists this clone with a count of one. The V call is TRBV7-9, the J call TRBJ1-4, with unresolved D. CDR3 size: 16 residues. Trimming shortened V by 5 bases and J by 3 bases, and 16 bases separated the two germline ends. From germline, CDR1 is SEHNR and CDR2 FQNEAQ (reference sequence). The CDR3 DNA sequence: TGTGCCAGCAGCGTTATACTAGGGTTGTCTAATGAAAAACTGTTTTTT. The encoded protein is CASSVILGLSNEKLFF.

The CDR3 is CATSLAGAGNIQYF. The CDR3 DNA is TGTGCCACCAGCCTCGCAGGGGCCGGAAACATTCAGTACTTC. The J gene is TRBJ2-4, the V gene TRBV15; possible D gene TRBD1, 6 bases. V lost 5 bases and J lost 6, with 14 bases in between. CDR3 size: 14 residues. The germline CDR1 and CDR2 sequences are LNHNV and YYDKDF (reference sequence).

The genes are TRBV28 and TRBJ1-5; 8 bases line up with TRBD1. The CDR3 is 13 residues long. The ends lost 5 bases at V and 6 bases at J; junction bases unmatched: 3. CDR1 is MDHEN, CDR2 SYDVKM, per germline. Here the CDR3 DNA reads TGTGCCAGCAGTATCAGGGGGCCTCAGCCCCAGCATTTT. It codes for CASSIRGPQPQHF.

The rearrangement joins TRBV30 to TRBJ1-5; D gene unclear. The V gene's germline CDR1 is GTSNPN and CDR2 SVGIG (reference sequence). V lost 3 bases and J lost 1, with 4 bases in between. The CDR3 runs 12 residues. CDR3: CAWRQSNQPQHF. CDR3 bases: TGTGCCTGGAGACAGAGCAATCAGCCCCAGCATTTT.

The chain is built from TRBV11-2 and TRBJ1-1; tentatively, D is TRBD1 (6 bases). The CDR3 extends over 17 amino acids. Trimming removed 1 base at V and 2 bases at J, with 17 bases between. Germline CDR1 and CDR2: SGHAT and FQNNGV. For the CDR3, the DNA is TGTGCCAGCAGCTTAGGGGGGCTTCGAAGTAGAAACACTGAAGCTTTCTTT. It codes for CASSLGGLRSRNTEAFF.

J is TRBJ2-7 and V is TRBV12-2; TRBD1 reflects the table's D call only, with no check against the DNA. TRBV12-2 is a known pseudogene. This CDR3 contains 15 residues. CDR3 in amino acids: CASRLSGTGRNEQYF. The CDR3 bases are TGTGCAAGTCGCCTAAGCGGGACAGGGAGGAACGAGCAGTACTTC.